This is a list of T cell receptor beta chains from one sample in a study of T cell responses to AZD1222 COVID-19 vaccine. Assay: immunoSEQ multiplex PCR; the TCRdb copy retains only in-frame clones and omits some. The sample includes 60,000 to 100,000 clones, just over 90% of them seen just once. Sequences were derived from peripheral blood, sampled on day 0 of MenACWY control vaccination. The source is an adult in good health. Each CDR3 is given with its conserved first and last residue. A D gene is named only where the DNA matches it firmly. Clone size, where shown, is once, few, many, or a class for clones that have expanded.

>TRBJ2-7|.|TRBV21-1|.
TGTGCCAGCAGCAAAAAAACCGTCGGGACAGGACCCTACGAGCAGTACTTC
CASSKKTVGTGPYEQYF
>TRBJ1-1|.|TRBV2|.
TGTGCCAGCAGTGAAGCGCAACCGGGCGTCACTGAAGCTTTCTTT
CASSEAQPGVTEAFF
>TRBJ2-3|.|TRBV5-1|.
TGCGCCAGCAGCTTGACAGGTCCAAACACAGATACGCAGTATTTT
CASSLTGPNTDTQYF
>TRBJ1-1|.|TRBV2|.
TGTGCCAGCAGAGTCCAGGGTTCCATGAACACTGAAGCTTTCTTT
CASRVQGSMNTEAFF
>TRBJ2-5|TRBD2|TRBV19|.
TGTGCCAGTCGGACTAGCGGGGGGAAGACCCAGTACTTC
CASRTSGGKTQYF
>TRBJ2-7|TRBD1|TRBV2|once
TGTGCCAGCAGTGCGCCCTGGGACAGGGTGTACTACGAGCAGTACTTC
CASSAPWDRVYYEQYF
>TRBJ1-2|.|TRBV28|.
TGTGCCAGCAGTTTAAGCGGGGTGCGGGACTATGGCTACACCTTC
CASSLSGVRDYGYTF
>TRBJ1-5|.|TRBV6-2/TRBV6-3|.
TGTGCCAGCAGTTACTCGAGTGCACAGACCACAATTAGCAATCAGCCCCAGCATTTT
CASSYSSAQTTISNQPQHF
>TRBJ2-3|.|TRBV7-8|.
TGTGCCAGCAGCTTCCAGGGGGATACGCAGTATTTT
CASSFQGDTQYF
>TRBJ2-7|TRBD1|TRBV5-6|.
TGTGCCAGCAGCTTGGTTGACAGGGACGAGCAGTACTTC
CASSLVDRDEQYF
>TRBJ1-4|.|TRBV3-1/TRBV3-2|.
TGTGCCAGCAGCCCCATGCGATCCGGGGGACTGTTTTTT
CASSPMRSGGLFF
>TRBJ2-1|.|TRBV4-1|.
TGCGCCAGCAGCCAAGAATTCAGCTCCTACAATGAGCAGTTCTTC
CASSQEFSSYNEQFF
>TRBJ1-2|.|TRBV6-2/TRBV6-3|.
TGTGCCAGCAGTTGGAACAGGGCCGAGGGCTACACCTTC
CASSWNRAEGYTF
>TRBJ2-3|TRBD2|TRBV28|.
TGTGCCAGCAGTTCACCGGGACTAGCAACAGATACGCAGTATTTT
CASSSPGLATDTQYF
>TRBJ1-4|.|TRBV5-1|once
TGCGCCAGCAGTCTCCCTCATCAAGCTAATGAAAAACTGTTTTTT
CASSLPHQANEKLFF
>TRBJ1-6|.|TRBV7-8|.
TGTGCCAGCAGCTCCCAGGGGTCTTTGGGACCCCTCCACTTT
CASSSQGSLGPLHF
>TRBJ2-7|.|TRBV12-3/TRBV12-4|.
TGTGCCAGCAGTTACACCGGGACGACGGCGAAGTACTTC
CASSYTGTTAKYF
>TRBJ1-3|.|TRBV7-9|.
TGTGCCAGCAGCTTACGGAGGGAAACGGGAAACACCATATATTTT
CASSLRRETGNTIYF
>TRBJ1-2|TRBD1|TRBV6-5|few
TGTGCCAGCAGTTACTCTAGGACAGGGGGAAACTATGGCTACACCTTC
CASSYSRTGGNYGYTF
>TRBJ2-5|.|TRBV21-1|.
TGTGCCAGCAGCAAAGTCCAGGGAAGGGGGCAAGAGACCCAGTACTTC
CASSKVQGRGQETQYF
>TRBJ2-7|.|TRBV28|.
TGTGCCAGCTCCCCCCCCCGGTTGGTGCAGTACTTC
CASSPPRLVQYF
>TRBJ1-2|.|TRBV24-1|once
TGTGCCACCAGTGATTTGCAACCCGGGAGCCCGAACTATGGCTACACCTTC
CATSDLQPGSPNYGYTF
>TRBJ2-7|TRBD2|TRBV5-6|once
TGTGCCAGCAGCCTGACTAGCAACTACGAGCAGTACTTC
CASSLTSNYEQYF
>TRBJ2-1|TRBD2|TRBV11-2|few
TGTGCCAGCAGAACTACTAGCGCTTACAATGAGCAGTTCTTC
CASRTTSAYNEQFF
>TRBJ2-2|.|TRBV7-8|.
TGTGCCAGCAGCTCTACTAGCCGGGGGACCGGGGAGCTGTTTTTT
CASSSTSRGTGELFF
>TRBJ1-5|.|TRBV6-5|.
TGTGCCAGCAGCCGACGGGGCGGCAATCAGCCCCAGCATTTT
CASSRRGGNQPQHF
>TRBJ2-7|.|TRBV27|.
TGTGCCAGCAGTTGGGGCATCTTCGGGCCCTACGAGCAGTACTTC
CASSWGIFGPYEQYF
>TRBJ2-1|.|TRBV5-6|.
TGTGCCAGCAGCTTGATTTCAGGGACCAATGAGCAGTTCTTC
CASSLISGTNEQFF
>TRBJ2-7|.|TRBV7-6|.
TGTGCCAGCAGCCAGGGTGGGGGCAACTCCTACGAGCAGTACTTC
CASSQGGGNSYEQYF
>TRBJ1-2|.|TRBV20-1|once
TGCAGTGCCGGGGACTTTGAAGGCTACACCTTC
CSAGDFEGYTF
>TRBJ2-1|.|TRBV20-1|.
TGCAGTGCTAGAGTTGCGGGGAGTCGGTTCTTC
CSARVAGSRFF
>TRBJ2-5|.|TRBV28|.
TGTGCCAGCAGTTTCCCCGCGCAAGAGACCCAGTACTTC
CASSFPAQETQYF
>TRBJ1-1|.|TRBV5-1|.
TGCGCCAGCAGCCGCAGGGAAGGGAACACTGAAGCTTTCTTT
CASSRREGNTEAFF
>TRBJ2-2|.|TRBV7-9|.
TGTGCCAGCAGCTTAGCTGCTTTGAACACCGGGGAGCTGTTTTTT
CASSLAALNTGELFF
>TRBJ2-1|.|TRBV27|.
TGTGCCAGCAGCCCTATCGGGACTTACAATGAGCAGTTCTTC
CASSPIGTYNEQFF
>TRBJ1-2|TRBD1|TRBV18|.
TGTGCCAGCTCCTTAGGACAGGGGACGAAAGGCTACACCTTC
CASSLGQGTKGYTF
>TRBJ1-3|.|TRBV9|.
TGTGCCAGCAGCGTCGGGGACTACTCTGGAAACACCATATATTTT
CASSVGDYSGNTIYF
>TRBJ2-7|.|TRBV29-1|.
TGCAGCGTGGAATCCGCACAGGGCTACGAGCAGTACTTC
CSVESAQGYEQYF
>TRBJ2-3|.|TRBV19|.
TGTGCCAGTAGACCGGACCTTACCACAGATACGCAGTATTTT
CASRPDLTTDTQYF
>TRBJ1-5|.|TRBV7-2|.
TGTGCCAGCAGCTTAGGACTCAACAATCAGCCCCAGCATTTT
CASSLGLNNQPQHF
>TRBJ1-5|TRBD1|TRBV10-3|.
TGTGCCATCAGTGGTGCCGGGACAGGGGATCAGCCCCAGCATTTT
CAISGAGTGDQPQHF
>TRBJ2-7|.|TRBV10-3|once
TGTGCCATCAGGGACGGAGCCTACGAGCAGTACTTC
CAIRDGAYEQYF
>TRBJ1-2|.|TRBV6-5|.
TGTGCCAGCAGTAGCAGGAACTATGGCTACACCTTC
CASSSRNYGYTF
>TRBJ1-6|.|TRBV5-6|.
TGTGCCAGCAGGCGGTCGAATTCACCCCTCCACTTT
CASRRSNSPLHF
>TRBJ2-1|.|TRBV7-3|once
TGTGCCAGCAGCCCATCCGCCGGGACACACAATGAGCAGTTCTTC
CASSPSAGTHNEQFF
>TRBJ2-7|TRBD2|TRBV2|.
TGTGCCAGCTTTACATCTGAGCGGGAAGGGAGGCAGTACTTC
CASFTSEREGRQYF
>TRBJ2-1|TRBD1|TRBV6-5|once
TGTGCCAGCAGTTACTTCGGACAGGGGGGAAATGAGCAGTTCTTC
CASSYFGQGGNEQFF
>TRBJ2-3|TRBD1|TRBV10-3|.
TGTGCCATCAGTGAAGTTTGGGACAGAGACACAGATACGCAGTATTTT
CAISEVWDRDTDTQYF
>TRBJ2-3|TRBD2|TRBV7-2|.
TGTGCCAGCAGCTTACTCGGACTAGCGGGAGGGCCGGATACGCAGTATTTT
CASSLLGLAGGPDTQYF
>TRBJ1-1|.|TRBV11-2|.
TGTGCCAGCAGCTCAACGGACCGCGAAGCTTTCTTT
CASSSTDREAFF
>TRBJ1-3|.|TRBV18|.
TGTGCCAGCTCACTCCAGGACAACTCTGGAAACACCATATATTTT
CASSLQDNSGNTIYF
>TRBJ2-4|TRBD1|TRBV10-2|.
TGCGCCAGCAGTGAACGGACAGGGGCTTCCCTAGCCAAAAACATTCAGTACTTC
CASSERTGASLAKNIQYF
>TRBJ1-2|TRBD1|TRBV7-8|.
TGTGCCAGCAGCTTAGTTCCAGGGGGTTGGTATGGCTACACCTTC
CASSLVPGGWYGYTF
>TRBJ1-1|.|TRBV5-4|.
TGTGCCAGCACCAACCAGCCCAATACCCCTTCTTTCTTT
CASTNQPNTPSFF
>TRBJ1-4|.|TRBV4-3|.
TGCGCCAGCAGCCAGGGTACAGCTTTTGGATCTAATGAAAAACTGTTTTTT
CASSQGTAFGSNEKLFF
>TRBJ2-5|.|TRBV7-6|.
TGTGCCAGCAGCTTAATGGCAGGGTCCCCACAAGAGACCCAGTACTTC
CASSLMAGSPQETQYF
>TRBJ1-6|TRBD1|TRBV7-9|.
TGTGCCAGCAGCTTCCGGGACAGGGGGCTTGGGAATTCACCCCTCCACTTT
CASSFRDRGLGNSPLHF